Shown below are 15 T cell receptor beta chains from a single sample sequenced in a study of T cells in Graves' hyperthyroidism and ophthalmopathy. Template material for amplifying TCR beta CDR3 regions consisted of RNA transcripts. In the first-round RT-PCR of the TCR CDR3, the HTBI primer set was used. From the multiplex PCR reads, TCRdb called clonotypes with MiXCR, one entry per CDR3 protein. This sample has roughly 420,000 distinct CDR3 sequences, with roughly 13% found just once. Sequences were obtained from blood. The receptor set was obtained from a woman aged 18 to 35 with Graves' hyperthyroidism.

This clonotype showed up many times. V is TRBV20-1 and J is TRBJ2-7; 9 nucleotides align to TRBD2. The germline gives CDR1 DFQATT, CDR2 SNEGSKA (reference sequence). This CDR3 has 15 residues. After removal of 4 bases from V and 1 base from J, the junction contained 8 bases not matched to a gene. This CDR3 is CSATNPSGASYEQYF. The CDR3 coding sequence is TGCAGTGCTACTAACCCTAGCGGGGCTTCCTACGAGCAGTACTTC.

This clonotype was counted a few times. The J gene is TRBJ1-2, the V gene TRBV10-3, with unresolved D. CDR1 is ENHRY and CDR2 is SYGVKD in the germline V gene. V was pared by 2 bases and J by 8 bases, with 15 bases between. This CDR3 spans 14 amino acids. The CDR3 protein is CAISEVDWADGYTF. The CDR3, as DNA: TGTGCCATCAGTGAGGTAGACTGGGCGGACGGCTACACCTTC.

This clonotype was seen many times. The chain recombines TRBV30 with TRBJ2-7; D is ambiguous. V lost 1 base and J 1 base, leaving 5 bases between the germline ends. The CDR3 has 12 residues. Germline V gene lookup returns CDR1 GTSNPN and CDR2 SVGIG (reference sequence). CDR3 residues: CAWSAGSYEQYF. CDR3 in DNA: TGTGCCTGGAGTGCTGGGTCCTACGAGCAGTACTTC. The variable domain in full, with the rest retrieved from reference TRBV30 and TRBJ2-7, is SQTIHQWPATLVQPVGSPLSLECTVEGTSNPNLYWYRQAAGRGLQLLFYSVGIGQISSEVPQNLSASRPQDRQFILSSKKLLLSDSGFYLCAWSAGSYEQYFGPGTRLTVT.

The chain employs TRBV24-1 and TRBJ2-1, with TRBD1 matching 8 bases. CDR3 length equals 17 residues. The germline CDR1 and CDR2 sequences are KGHDR and SFDVKD. The V segment lost 2 bases and the J segment 0 bases; nucleotides outside the gene matches: 5. The CDR3 region is CATSDSGTGGSYNEQFF. The CDR3 nucleotides read TGTGCCACCAGTGATTCCGGGACAGGCGGCTCCTACAATGAGCAGTTCTTC.

V and J are TRBV7-9 and TRBJ2-1, with 10 nucleotides matching TRBD1. Trimming at V came to 5 bases and at J to 6 bases, leaving 10 bases not matched to a gene. CDR1 is SEHNR, CDR2 FQNEAQ, per germline (reference sequence). The CDR3 is 16 residues long. CDR3 nucleotides: TGTGCCAGCAGCGGAACCGGGACAGGGGACCGCAATGAGCAGTTCTTC. Its translation is CASSGTGTGDRNEQFF.

The chain recombines TRBV28 with TRBJ2-5; D could derive from TRBD1 or TRBD2 (6 bases each). Germline-derived CDR1 and CDR2 are MDHEN and SYDVKM. Trimming stripped 5 bases from V and 4 bases from J, with 20 bases between. CDR3 length: 16 amino acids. The CDR3: CASSPLTLGGPETQYF. The CDR3 region has the DNA TGTGCCAGCAGTCCACTGACCCTTGGGGGGCCAGAGACCCAGTACTTC.

This clonotype was counted many times. V is TRBV2 and J is TRBJ1-1, with D unresolved. With 7 bases removed from V and 3 bases from J, the gap between germline ends came to 18 bases. The CDR3 consists of 15 residues. Germline CDR1 reads SNHLY; CDR2 reads FYNNEI. CDR3 region: CASNPSRAAYTEAFF. For the CDR3, the DNA is TGTGCCAGCAACCCAAGCCGGGCGGCCTACACTGAAGCTTTCTTT.

This clonotype has ten or more counts. The V and J genes are TRBV28 and TRBJ1-1, with D unresolved. The germline V gene has CDR1 MDHEN and CDR2 SYDVKM. Trimming took 5 bases from V and 1 from J, leaving 11 bases between them. The CDR3 consists of 14 residues. The chain's CDR3 is CASSESVGNTEAFF. Here the CDR3 DNA reads TGTGCCAGCAGTGAATCGGTGGGGAACACTGAAGCTTTCTTT.

This clonotype was seen ten or more times. J is TRBJ1-1 and V is TRBV12-3 or TRBV12-4; TRBD1 is a possible D gene (6 bases). The V end lost 6 bases, the J end lost 7 bases, and 9 bases lay between the germline ends. The CDR3 is 11 residues long. CDR3 sequence reads: CASSRTDEAFF. As DNA, the CDR3 is TGTGCCAGCAGCCGGACAGATGAAGCTTTCTTT.

Details on this clonotype: A much larger clonotype is one base distant, so this may be a read error. V gene TRBV3-1 combines with J gene TRBJ1-6; the D is unclear. The CDR3 is 11 amino acids. Germline loops: CDR1 LGHDT, CDR2 YNNKEL (reference sequence). CDR3 residues: CPSSQGSPLHF. The CDR3 nucleotides read TGTCCCAGCAGCCAAGGATCACCCCTCCACTTT.

This clonotype was seen repeatedly, ten times or more. The chain carries TRBV2 and TRBJ2-3; 7 nucleotides match TRBD1. V lost 5 bases to trimming and J lost 1 base; unmatched junction nucleotides: 9. CDR1 is SNHLY, CDR2 FYNNEI, per germline. The CDR3 spans 16 residues. CDR3 residues: CASSREGAVGTDTQYF. The DNA for the CDR3 is TGTGCCAGCAGTCGAGAGGGGGCTGTGGGCACAGATACGCAGTATTTT.

The table lists this clonotype with a few counts. CDR3 DNA: TGTGCCAGCAGCTTCCCAGTAACAGGTCCGACGAACACTGAAGCTTTCTTT. Translation: CASSFPVTGPTNTEAFF. The chain joins TRBV5-4 to TRBJ1-1, with TRBD1 as a possible D gene (5 bases). The CDR3 loop spans 17 amino acids. Germline CDR1 reads SGHNT; CDR2 reads YYREEE (reference sequence). V was shortened by 2 bases and J by 1 base, with 18 bases between the two germline ends.

This clonotype occurred many times. The rearrangement links TRBV20-1 to TRBJ2-2; 8 positions agree with TRBD1. Germline assignment: CDR1 DFQATT and CDR2 SNEGSKA (reference sequence). This CDR3 is built from 16 residues. Trimming removed 0 bases from V and 1 base from J; junction bases left unmatched: 4. CDR3 sequence (DNA): TGCAGTGCTAGAGATATCGGACAGGGGAACACCGGGGAGCTGTTTTTT. Its protein product is CSARDIGQGNTGELFF.

This clonotype has a count of ten or more. The J gene is TRBJ2-5, the V gene TRBV11-2, with no clear D. The CDR3 covers 14 residues. Germline values: CDR1 SGHAT, CDR2 FQNNGV. V lost 1 base and J lost 4, with 10 bases in between. The CDR3 DNA sequence: TGTGCCAGCAGCTTAGGGGGATTCGGAGAGACCCAGTACTTC. It is translated as CASSLGGFGETQYF.

The gene calls are TRBV3-1 and TRBJ2-6; tentative D call: TRBD2 (5 bases). The CDR3 length is 16 residues. Deletions cut 2 bases from V and 1 base from J, with 9 bases between. Germline loops: CDR1 LGHDT, CDR2 YNNKEL (reference sequence). The CDR3 region is CASSQIGISGANVLTF. In nucleotides, the CDR3 is TGTGCCAGCAGCCAAATCGGGATTTCTGGGGCCAACGTCCTGACTTTC.